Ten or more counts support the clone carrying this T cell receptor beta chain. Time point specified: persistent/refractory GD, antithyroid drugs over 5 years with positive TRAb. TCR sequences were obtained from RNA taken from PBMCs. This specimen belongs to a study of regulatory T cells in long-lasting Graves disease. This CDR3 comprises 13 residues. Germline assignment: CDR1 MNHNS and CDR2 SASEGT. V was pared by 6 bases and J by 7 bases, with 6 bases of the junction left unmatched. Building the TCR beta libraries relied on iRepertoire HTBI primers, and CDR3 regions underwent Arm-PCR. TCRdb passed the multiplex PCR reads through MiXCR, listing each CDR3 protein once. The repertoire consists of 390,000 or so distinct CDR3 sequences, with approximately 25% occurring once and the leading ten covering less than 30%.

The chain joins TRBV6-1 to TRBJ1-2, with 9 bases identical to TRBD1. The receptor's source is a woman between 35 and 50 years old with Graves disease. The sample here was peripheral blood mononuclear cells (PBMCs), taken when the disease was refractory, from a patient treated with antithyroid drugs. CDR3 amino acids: CASSGQGRVGYTF. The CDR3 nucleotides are TGTGCCAGCAGCGGACAGGGGAGGGTTGGCTACACCTTC.